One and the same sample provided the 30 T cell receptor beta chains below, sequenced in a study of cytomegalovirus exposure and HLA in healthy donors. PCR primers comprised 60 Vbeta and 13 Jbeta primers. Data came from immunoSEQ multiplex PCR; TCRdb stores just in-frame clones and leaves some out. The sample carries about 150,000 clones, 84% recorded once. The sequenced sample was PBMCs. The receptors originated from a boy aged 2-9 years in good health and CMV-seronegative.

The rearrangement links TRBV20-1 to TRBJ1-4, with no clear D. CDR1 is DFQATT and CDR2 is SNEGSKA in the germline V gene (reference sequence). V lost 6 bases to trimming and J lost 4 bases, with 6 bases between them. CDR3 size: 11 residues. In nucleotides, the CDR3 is TGCAGTGCGGGGAGTAATGAAAAACTGTTTTTT. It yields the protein CSAGSNEKLFF.

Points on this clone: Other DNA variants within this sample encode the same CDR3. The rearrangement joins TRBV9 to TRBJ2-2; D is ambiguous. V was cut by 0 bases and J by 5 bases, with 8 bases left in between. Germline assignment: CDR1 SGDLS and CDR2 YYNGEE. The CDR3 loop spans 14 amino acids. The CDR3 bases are TGTGCCAGCAGCGTAGGAGCGTCAACCGGGGAGCTGTTTTTT. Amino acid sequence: CASSVGASTGELFF.

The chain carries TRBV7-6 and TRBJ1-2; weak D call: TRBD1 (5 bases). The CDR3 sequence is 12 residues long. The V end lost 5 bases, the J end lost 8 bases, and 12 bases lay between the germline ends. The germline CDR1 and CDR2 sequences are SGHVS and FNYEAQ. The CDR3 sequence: CASSPVGHGYTF. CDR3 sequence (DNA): TGTGCCAGCAGCCCAGTGGGGCACGGCTACACCTTC.

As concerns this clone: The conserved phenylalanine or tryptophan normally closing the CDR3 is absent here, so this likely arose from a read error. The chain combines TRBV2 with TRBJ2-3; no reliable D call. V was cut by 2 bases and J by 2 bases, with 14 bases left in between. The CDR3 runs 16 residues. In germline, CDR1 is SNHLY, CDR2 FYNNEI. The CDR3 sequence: CASSETLIRNTDTQYV. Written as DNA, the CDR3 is TGTGCCAGCAGTGAAACGTTGATTCGAAACACAGATACGCAGTATGTT.

This CDR3 is CASSLGTYNYEQYF. The DNA of the CDR3 is TGTGCCAGCAGCCTCGGGACTTATAACTACGAGCAGTACTTC. This chain connects TRBV27 to TRBJ2-7; tentatively, D is TRBD2 (6 bases). The CDR3 runs to 14 residues. V lost 6 bases to trimming and J lost 3 bases, with 15 bases between them. The germline CDR1 and CDR2 sequences are MNHEY and SMNVEV (reference sequence).

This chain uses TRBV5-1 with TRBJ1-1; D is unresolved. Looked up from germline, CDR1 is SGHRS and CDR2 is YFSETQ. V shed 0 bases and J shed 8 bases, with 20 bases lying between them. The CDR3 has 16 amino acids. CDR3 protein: CASSLAPGITGSEAFF. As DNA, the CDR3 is TGCGCCAGCAGCTTGGCCCCGGGAATCACTGGATCGGAAGCTTTCTTT. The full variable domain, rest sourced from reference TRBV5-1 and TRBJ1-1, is KAGVTQTPRYLIKTRGQQVTLSCSPISGHRSVSWYQQTPGQGLQFLFEYFSETQRNKGNFPGRFSGRQFSNSRSEMNVSTLELGDSALYLCASSLAPGITGSEAFFGQGTRLTVV.

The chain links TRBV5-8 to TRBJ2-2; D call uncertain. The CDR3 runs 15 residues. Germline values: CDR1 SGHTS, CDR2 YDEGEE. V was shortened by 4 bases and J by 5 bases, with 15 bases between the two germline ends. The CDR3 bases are TGTGCCAGCAGCCTCCGAGGCCGGAATACCGGGGAGCTGTTTTTT. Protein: CASSLRGRNTGELFF.

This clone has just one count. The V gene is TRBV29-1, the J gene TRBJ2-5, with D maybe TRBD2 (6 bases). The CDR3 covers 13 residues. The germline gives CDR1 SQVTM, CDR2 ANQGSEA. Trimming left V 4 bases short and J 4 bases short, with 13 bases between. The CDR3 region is CSVAPLATETQYF. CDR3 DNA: TGCAGCGTTGCCCCACTAGCTACAGAGACCCAGTACTTC.

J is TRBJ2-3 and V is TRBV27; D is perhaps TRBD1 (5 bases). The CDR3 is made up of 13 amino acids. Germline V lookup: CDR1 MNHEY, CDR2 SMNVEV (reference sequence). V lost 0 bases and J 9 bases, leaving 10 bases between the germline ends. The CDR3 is CASSLSGRNTQYF. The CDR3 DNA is TGTGCCAGCAGTTTATCGGGGCGTAACACGCAGTATTTT.

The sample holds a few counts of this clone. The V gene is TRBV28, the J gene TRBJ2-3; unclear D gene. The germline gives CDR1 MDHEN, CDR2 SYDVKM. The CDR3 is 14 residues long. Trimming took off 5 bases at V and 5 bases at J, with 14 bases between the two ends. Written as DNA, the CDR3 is TGTGCCAGCAGTCCCACCTCGACGGGAGATACGCAGTATTTT. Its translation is CASSPTSTGDTQYF.

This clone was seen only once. The DNA of the CDR3 is TGCGCCAGCAGCTTGGCCCCCGGGAATCCTGGGGCCAACGTCCTGACTTTC. It translates to CASSLAPGNPGANVLTF. The V gene is TRBV5-1, the J gene TRBJ2-6; maybe TRBD2 (5 bases). The CDR3 is 17 residues long. Per the germline V gene, CDR1 is SGHRS and CDR2 is YFSETQ. The V end lost 0 bases, the J end lost 2 bases, and 12 bases lay between the germline ends.

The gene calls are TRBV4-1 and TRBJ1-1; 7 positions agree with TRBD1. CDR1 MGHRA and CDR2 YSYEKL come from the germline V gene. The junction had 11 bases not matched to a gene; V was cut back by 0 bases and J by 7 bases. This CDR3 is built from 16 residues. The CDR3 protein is CASSQDEWGQSNEAFF. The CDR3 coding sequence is TGCGCCAGCAGCCAAGATGAATGGGGACAGTCGAATGAAGCTTTCTTT.

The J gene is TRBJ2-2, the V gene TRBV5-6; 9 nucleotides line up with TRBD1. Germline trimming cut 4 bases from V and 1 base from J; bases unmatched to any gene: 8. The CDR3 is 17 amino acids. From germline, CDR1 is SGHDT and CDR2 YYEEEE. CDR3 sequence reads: CASSPWGTGRNTGELFF. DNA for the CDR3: TGTGCCAGCAGCCCCTGGGGGACAGGGAGGAACACCGGGGAGCTGTTTTTT.

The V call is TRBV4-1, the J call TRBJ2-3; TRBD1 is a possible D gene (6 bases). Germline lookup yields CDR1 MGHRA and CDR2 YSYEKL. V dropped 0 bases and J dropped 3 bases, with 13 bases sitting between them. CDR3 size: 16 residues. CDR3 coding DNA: TGCGCCAGCAGCCAAGATCCCCCCGGACAGACAGATACGCAGTATTTT. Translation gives CASSQDPPGQTDTQYF.

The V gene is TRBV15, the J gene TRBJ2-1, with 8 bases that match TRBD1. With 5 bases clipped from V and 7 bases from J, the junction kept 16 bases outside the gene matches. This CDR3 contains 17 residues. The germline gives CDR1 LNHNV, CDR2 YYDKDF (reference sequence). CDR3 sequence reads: CATSSMGTGRGFNEQFF. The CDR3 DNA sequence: TGTGCCACCAGCTCAATGGGGACAGGCCGAGGGTTTAATGAGCAGTTCTTC. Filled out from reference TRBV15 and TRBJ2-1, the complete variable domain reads DAMVIQNPRYQVTQFGKPVTLSCSQTLNHNVMYWYQQKSSQAPKLLFHYYDKDFNNEADTPDNFQSRRPNTSFCFLDIRSPGLGDTAMYLCATSSMGTGRGFNEQFFGPGTRLTVL.

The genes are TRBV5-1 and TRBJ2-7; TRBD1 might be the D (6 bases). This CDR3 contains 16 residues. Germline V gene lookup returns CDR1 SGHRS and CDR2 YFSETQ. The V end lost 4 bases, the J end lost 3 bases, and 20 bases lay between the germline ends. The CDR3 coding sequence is TGCGCCAGCAGCCCCAACCCAGGGGAAGTTGGCTACGAGCAGTACTTC. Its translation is CASSPNPGEVGYEQYF.

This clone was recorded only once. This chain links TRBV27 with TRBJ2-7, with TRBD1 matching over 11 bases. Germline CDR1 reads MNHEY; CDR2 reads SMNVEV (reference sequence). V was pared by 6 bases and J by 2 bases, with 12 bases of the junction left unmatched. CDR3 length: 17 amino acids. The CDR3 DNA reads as TGTGCCAGCAGCCCTACGGGACAGGGGGTCTTGCCCTACGAGCAGTACTTC. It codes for CASSPTGQGVLPYEQYF.

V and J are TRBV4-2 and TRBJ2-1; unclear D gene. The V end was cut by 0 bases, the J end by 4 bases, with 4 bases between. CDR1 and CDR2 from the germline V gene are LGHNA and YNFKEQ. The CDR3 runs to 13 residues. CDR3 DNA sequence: TGTGCCAGCAGCCAAGAATCTTACAATGAGCAGTTCTTC. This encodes CASSQESYNEQFF.

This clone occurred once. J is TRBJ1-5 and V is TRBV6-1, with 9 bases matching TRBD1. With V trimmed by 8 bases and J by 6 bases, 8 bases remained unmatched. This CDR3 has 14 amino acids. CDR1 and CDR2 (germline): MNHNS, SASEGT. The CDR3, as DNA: TGTGCCAGCGGTACCGGGACAGGGCCTCAGCCCCAGCATTTT. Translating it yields CASGTGTGPQPQHF.

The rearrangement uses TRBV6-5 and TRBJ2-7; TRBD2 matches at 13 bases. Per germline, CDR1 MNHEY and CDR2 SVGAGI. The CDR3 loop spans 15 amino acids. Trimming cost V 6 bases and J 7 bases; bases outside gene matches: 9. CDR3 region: CASRSPGLAGLEQYF. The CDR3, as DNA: TGTGCCAGCAGATCTCCGGGACTAGCGGGACTAGAGCAGTACTTC.

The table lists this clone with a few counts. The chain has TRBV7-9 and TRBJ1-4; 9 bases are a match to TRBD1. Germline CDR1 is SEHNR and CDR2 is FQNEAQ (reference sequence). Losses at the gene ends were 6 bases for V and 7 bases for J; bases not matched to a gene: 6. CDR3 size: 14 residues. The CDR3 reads CASRTGTGSEKLFF. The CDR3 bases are TGTGCCAGCAGAACCGGGACAGGGAGTGAAAAACTGTTTTTT.

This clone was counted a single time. The CDR3 reads CASSRPGTVSYEQYF. The CDR3 DNA reads as TGTGCCAGCAGCCGTCCCGGGACAGTCTCCTACGAGCAGTACTTC. The chain joins TRBV28 to TRBJ2-7; 7 bases are a match to TRBD1. Germline V gives CDR1 MDHEN, CDR2 SYDVKM. The CDR3 runs 15 residues. V was pared by 6 bases and J by 0 bases, with 8 bases of the junction left unmatched. The complete variable domain, with remaining parts taken from reference TRBV28 and TRBJ2-7, reads DVKVTQSSRYLVKRTGEKVFLECVQDMDHENMFWYRQDPGLGLRLIYFSYDVKMKEKGDIPEGYSVSREKKERFSLILESASTNQTSMYLCASSRPGTVSYEQYFGPGTRLTVT.

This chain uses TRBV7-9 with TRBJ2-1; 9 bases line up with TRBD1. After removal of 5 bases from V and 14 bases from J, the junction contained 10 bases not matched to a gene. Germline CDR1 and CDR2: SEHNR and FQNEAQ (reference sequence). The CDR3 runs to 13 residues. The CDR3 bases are TGTGCCAGCAGCCGTATATCCGGGACAGGGAAGTTCTTC. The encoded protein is CASSRISGTGKFF.

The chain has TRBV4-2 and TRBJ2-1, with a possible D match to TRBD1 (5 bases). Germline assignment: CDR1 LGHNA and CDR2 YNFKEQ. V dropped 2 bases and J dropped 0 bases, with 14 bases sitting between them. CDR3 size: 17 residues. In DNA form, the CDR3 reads TGTGCCAGCAGCCAAAATCCAGACAGCACCTCCTACAATGAGCAGTTCTTC. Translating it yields CASSQNPDSTSYNEQFF.

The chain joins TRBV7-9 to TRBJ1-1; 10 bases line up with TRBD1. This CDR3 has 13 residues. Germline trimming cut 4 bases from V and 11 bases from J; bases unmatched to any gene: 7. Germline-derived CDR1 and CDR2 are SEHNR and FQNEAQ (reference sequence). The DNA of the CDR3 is TGTGCCAGCAGCTCGACAGGGGGCCCTTGGGCTTTCTTT. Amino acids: CASSSTGGPWAFF.

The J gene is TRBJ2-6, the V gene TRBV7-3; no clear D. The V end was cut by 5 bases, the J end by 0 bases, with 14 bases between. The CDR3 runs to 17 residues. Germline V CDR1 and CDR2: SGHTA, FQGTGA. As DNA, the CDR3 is TGTGCCAGCAGCCCCCCCCGAACCAGCTCTGGGGCCAACGTCCTGACTTTC. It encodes CASSPPRTSSGANVLTF.

This chain's CDR3 is CASSHQLSTGGGEKLFF. CDR3 bases: TGTGCCAGCAGCCACCAACTCTCGACAGGGGGCGGTGAAAAACTGTTTTTT. This chain joins TRBV4-2 and TRBJ1-4, with 10 bases aligning to TRBD1. The CDR3 loop spans 17 amino acids. CDR1 is LGHNA, CDR2 YNFKEQ, per germline. The trim removed 3 bases at V and 7 bases at J, leaving 11 bases unmatched.

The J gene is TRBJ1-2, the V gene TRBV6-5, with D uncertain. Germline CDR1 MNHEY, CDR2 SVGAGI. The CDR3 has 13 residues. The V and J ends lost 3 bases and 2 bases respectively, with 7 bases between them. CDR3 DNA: TGTGCCAGCAGTTATAACAGAAACTATGGCTACACCTTC. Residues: CASSYNRNYGYTF.

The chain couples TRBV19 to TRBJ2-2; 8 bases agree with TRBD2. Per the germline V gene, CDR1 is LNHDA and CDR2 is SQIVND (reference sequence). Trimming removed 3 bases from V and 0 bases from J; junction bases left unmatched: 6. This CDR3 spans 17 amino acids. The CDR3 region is CASSIRLATSNTGELFF. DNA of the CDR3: TGTGCCAGTAGTATTAGACTAGCGACGTCGAACACCGGGGAGCTGTTTTTT.

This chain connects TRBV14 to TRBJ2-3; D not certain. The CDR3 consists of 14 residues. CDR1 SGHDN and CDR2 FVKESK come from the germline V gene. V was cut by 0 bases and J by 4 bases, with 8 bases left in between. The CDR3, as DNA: TGTGCCAGCAGCCAAGAGCCGCGGCCAGATACGCAGTATTTT. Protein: CASSQEPRPDTQYF.